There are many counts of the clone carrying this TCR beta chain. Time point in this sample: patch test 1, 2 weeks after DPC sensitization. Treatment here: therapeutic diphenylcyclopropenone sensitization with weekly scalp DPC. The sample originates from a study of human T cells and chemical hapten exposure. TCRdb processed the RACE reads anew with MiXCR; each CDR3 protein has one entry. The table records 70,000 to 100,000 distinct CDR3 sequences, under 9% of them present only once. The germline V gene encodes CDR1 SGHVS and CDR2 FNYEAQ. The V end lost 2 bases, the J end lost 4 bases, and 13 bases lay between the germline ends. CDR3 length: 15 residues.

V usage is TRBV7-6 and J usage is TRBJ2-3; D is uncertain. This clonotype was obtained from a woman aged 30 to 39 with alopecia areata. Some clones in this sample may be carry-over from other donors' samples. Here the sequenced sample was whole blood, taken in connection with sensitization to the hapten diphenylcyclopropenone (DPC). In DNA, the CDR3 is TGTGCCAGCAGCTTACGCTATAATTACCCAGATACGCAGTATTTT. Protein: CASSLRYNYPDTQYF.